Below are 17 T cell receptor beta chains sequenced from a single sample in a study of blood T cell repertoires in COVID-19. Measured with immunoSEQ multiplex PCR; TCRdb has only the in-frame clones, and not every one. Seen here are a few hundred thousand clones, roughly 85% observed once, and the top ten hold 7.2%. Sample: peripheral blood. The receptors were sampled from a human donor in a cohort sampled during active COVID-19.

This clone was counted a single time. V and J are TRBV2 and TRBJ1-5; D is ambiguous. V was clipped by 4 bases and J by 3 bases, with 10 bases between them. This CDR3 is 14 amino acids long. Per germline, CDR1 SNHLY and CDR2 FYNNEI. The CDR3 protein is CASSGASPNQPQHF. The CDR3 DNA reads as TGTGCCAGCAGTGGAGCGAGTCCCAATCAGCCCCAGCATTTT.

The chain recombines TRBV6-6 with TRBJ1-2; D is undetermined. Germline V gives CDR1 MNHNY, CDR2 SVGAGI (reference sequence). V was cut by 7 bases and J by 2 bases, with 11 bases left in between. The CDR3 loop spans 13 amino acids. Written as DNA, the CDR3 is TGTGCCAGCACCACCCCGGGAAACTATGGCTACACCTTC. Translation gives CASTTPGNYGYTF.

V gene TRBV7-3 combines with J gene TRBJ1-2; TRBD1 matches 10 bases. The germline V gene encodes CDR1 SGHTA and CDR2 FQGTGA. This CDR3 comprises 16 residues. The ends lost 4 bases at V and 5 bases at J; junction bases unmatched: 10. The CDR3, as DNA: TGTGCCAGCAGCTCCGTTGGGGGACAGGGGATGTATGGCTACACCTTC. Translating gives CASSSVGGQGMYGYTF.

The chain carries TRBV11-2 and TRBJ1-1, with 7 positions matching TRBD1. Germline lookup yields CDR1 SGHAT and CDR2 FQNNGV. The V segment lost 3 bases and the J segment 3 bases; nucleotides outside the gene matches: 13. There are 17 residues in the CDR3. Here the CDR3 reads CASSFPSRGAIHTEAFF. CDR3 sequence (DNA): TGTGCCAGCAGCTTCCCCTCCAGGGGGGCGATTCACACTGAAGCTTTCTTT. The variable domain in full, completed from reference TRBV11-2 and TRBJ1-1, reads EAGVAQSPRYKIIEKRQSVAFWCNPISGHATLYWYQQILGQGPKLLIQFQNNGVVDDSQLPKDRFSAERLKGVDSTLKIQPAKLEDSAVYLCASSFPSRGAIHTEAFFGQGTRLTVV.

Only one count was recorded for this clone. The J gene is TRBJ1-2, the V gene TRBV19; 10 bases map to TRBD1. In germline, CDR1 is LNHDA, CDR2 SQIVND (reference sequence). Trimming at V came to 8 bases and at J to 7 bases, leaving 10 bases not matched to a gene. The CDR3 contains 14 residues. As DNA, the CDR3 is TGTGCCAGTTCCCAGAGGGACAGGGGTTTTGGCTACACCTTC. Translation gives CASSQRDRGFGYTF.

This clone was detected once. This rearrangement joins TRBV20-1 to TRBJ1-5, with D unclear. Germline V gene sequence: CDR1 DFQATT, CDR2 SNEGSKA (reference sequence). The V end was cut by 6 bases, the J end by 7 bases, with 10 bases between. The CDR3 consists of 11 residues. CDR3 loop: CSARSGQPQHF. CDR3 sequence (DNA): TGCAGTGCCCGGTCAGGCCAGCCCCAGCATTTT.

This clone was detected only once. The gene calls are TRBV6-5 and TRBJ2-7; TRBD1 matches at 9 bases. Germline CDR1 reads MNHEY; CDR2 reads SVGAGI. This CDR3 has 15 amino acids. V lost 4 bases, J lost 2 bases, and 6 bases stayed unmatched. CDR3 nucleotides: TGTGCCAGCAGTTCACCGGGACAGGGTGCCTACGAGCAGTACTTC. Amino acid sequence: CASSSPGQGAYEQYF.

The chain has TRBV4-2 and TRBJ1-6; TRBD1 aligns across 11 bases. The CDR3 extends over 14 amino acids. Germline V gene lookup returns CDR1 LGHNA and CDR2 YNFKEQ. The trim removed 3 bases at V and 10 bases at J, leaving 2 bases unmatched. This chain's CDR3 is CASSQGTGGSPLHF. The CDR3 DNA reads as TGTGCCAGCAGCCAGGGGACAGGGGGGTCACCCCTCCACTTT.

This CDR3 is CASSYYTGASYEQYF. CDR3 sequence (DNA): TGTGCCAGCAGTTATTATACAGGGGCCAGCTACGAGCAGTACTTC. V usage is TRBV6-5 and J usage is TRBJ2-7, with TRBD1 matching 7 bases. Losses at the gene ends were 3 bases for V and 3 bases for J; bases not matched to a gene: 8. This CDR3 spans 15 amino acids. The V gene's germline CDR1 is MNHEY and CDR2 SVGAGI.

The CDR3 loop reads CATHRTANSPLHF. CDR3 in DNA: TGTGCCACTCACAGGACAGCCAATTCACCCCTCCACTTT. The chain employs TRBV2 and TRBJ1-6; D is possibly TRBD1 (6 bases). V lost 10 bases to trimming and J lost 7 bases, with 14 bases between them. Germline V lookup: CDR1 SNHLY, CDR2 FYNNEI. The CDR3 extends over 13 amino acids.

V gene TRBV24-1 combines with J gene TRBJ1-3; D gene uncertain. The ends were cut back, 4 bases at V and 0 bases at J, with 12 bases in the middle. This CDR3 has 16 residues. The germline V gene encodes CDR1 KGHDR and CDR2 SFDVKD. The DNA of the CDR3 is TGTGCCACCAGTGACCCCGGTGGGAGCTCTGGAAACACCATATATTTT. Protein: CATSDPGGSSGNTIYF.

The chain uses TRBV5-4 and TRBJ2-5, with 11 nucleotides matching TRBD2. V lost 4 bases, J lost 3 bases, and 5 bases stayed unmatched. CDR1 SGHNT and CDR2 YYREEE come from the germline V gene (reference sequence). The CDR3 spans 15 residues. The CDR3 loop is CASSRLAGLKETQYF. The CDR3 DNA is TGTGCCAGCAGCCGACTAGCGGGGTTAAAAGAGACCCAGTACTTC.

The rearrangement links TRBV9 to TRBJ1-6; tentatively, D is TRBD1 (6 bases). CDR3 size: 19 residues. Trimming removed 0 bases at V and 4 bases at J, with 20 bases between. Germline V gives CDR1 SGDLS, CDR2 YYNGEE. This CDR3 is CASSVGGGRGTQYNSPLHF. CDR3 sequence (DNA): TGTGCCAGCAGCGTAGGCGGTGGCAGGGGAACTCAGTATAATTCACCCCTCCACTTT.

V usage is TRBV19 and J usage is TRBJ1-6, with no clear D. Trimming stripped 2 bases from V and 8 bases from J, with 16 bases between. The length of the CDR3 is 16 residues. The germline gives CDR1 LNHDA, CDR2 SQIVND (reference sequence). The DNA of the CDR3 is TGTGCCAGTAGTATACCCCCTGGGCCGCGGGATTCACCCCTCCACTTT. This translates into CASSIPPGPRDSPLHF.

A note on this clone: At the DNA level, this CDR3 is encoded by other sequences in the same sample as well. This chain links TRBV30 with TRBJ1-5; D might be TRBD1 (6 bases). The CDR3 extends over 15 amino acids. Trimming shortened V by 0 bases and J by 0 bases, and 9 bases separated the two germline ends. The germline gives CDR1 GTSNPN, CDR2 SVGIG (reference sequence). For the CDR3, the DNA is TGTGCCTGGAGTGTAGGGGGAAATAGCAATCAGCCCCAGCATTTT. Translated, it gives CAWSVGGNSNQPQHF.

The rearrangement uses TRBV19 and TRBJ2-7; 8 bases are a match to TRBD1. V trimming: 5 bases; J trimming: 5 bases; junction bases outside the gene matches: 8. Per germline, CDR1 LNHDA and CDR2 SQIVND (reference sequence). The CDR3 runs 14 residues. The CDR3 loop reads CASSDRQGTDEQYF. DNA of the CDR3: TGTGCCAGTAGTGACCGACAGGGGACCGACGAGCAGTACTTC.

V usage is TRBV5-6 and J usage is TRBJ2-7; 10 bases agree with TRBD2. The CDR3 runs to 14 residues. From germline, CDR1 is SGHDT and CDR2 YYEEEE. V lost 4 bases to trimming and J lost 2 bases; unmatched junction nucleotides: 3. CDR3 in DNA: TGTGCCAGCAGCATCGGGACTAGCGCCTACGAGCAGTACTTC. Its protein product is CASSIGTSAYEQYF.